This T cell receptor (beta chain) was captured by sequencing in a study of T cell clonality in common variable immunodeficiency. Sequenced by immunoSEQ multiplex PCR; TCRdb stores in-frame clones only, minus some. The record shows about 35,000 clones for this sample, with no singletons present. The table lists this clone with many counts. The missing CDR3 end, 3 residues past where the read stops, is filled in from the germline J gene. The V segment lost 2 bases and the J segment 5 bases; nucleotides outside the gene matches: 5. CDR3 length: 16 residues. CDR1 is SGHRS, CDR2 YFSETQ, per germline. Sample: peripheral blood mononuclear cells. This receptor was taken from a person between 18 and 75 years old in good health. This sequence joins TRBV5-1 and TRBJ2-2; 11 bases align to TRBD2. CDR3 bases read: TGCGCCAGCAGCTTAGGACTAGCGGGTAGAACCGGGGAG. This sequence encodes CASSLGLAGRTGE. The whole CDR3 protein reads CASSLGLAGRTGELFF.